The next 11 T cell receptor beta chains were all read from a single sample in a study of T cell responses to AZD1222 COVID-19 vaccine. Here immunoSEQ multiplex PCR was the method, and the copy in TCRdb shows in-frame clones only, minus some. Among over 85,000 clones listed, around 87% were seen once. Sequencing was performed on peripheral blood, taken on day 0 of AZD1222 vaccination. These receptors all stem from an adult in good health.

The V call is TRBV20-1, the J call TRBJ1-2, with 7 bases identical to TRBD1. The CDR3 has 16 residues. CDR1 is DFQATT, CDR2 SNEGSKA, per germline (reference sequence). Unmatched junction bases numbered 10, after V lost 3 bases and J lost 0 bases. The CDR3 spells CSASGARGISNYGYTF. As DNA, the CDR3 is TGCAGTGCTAGTGGGGCCAGGGGGATTTCTAACTATGGCTACACCTTC.

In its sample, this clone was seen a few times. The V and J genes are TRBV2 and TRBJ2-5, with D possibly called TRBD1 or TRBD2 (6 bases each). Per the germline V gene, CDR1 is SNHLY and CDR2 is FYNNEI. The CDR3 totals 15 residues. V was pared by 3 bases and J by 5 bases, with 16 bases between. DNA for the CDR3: TGTGCCAGCAGTGAGGGGGCCCTGGGGGGCGAGACCCAGTACTTC. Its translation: CASSEGALGGETQYF.

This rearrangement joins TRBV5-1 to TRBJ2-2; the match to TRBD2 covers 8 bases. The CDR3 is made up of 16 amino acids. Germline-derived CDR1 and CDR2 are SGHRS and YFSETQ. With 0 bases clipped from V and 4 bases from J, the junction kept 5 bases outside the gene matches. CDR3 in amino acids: CASSLGVSGGTGELFF. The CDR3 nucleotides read TGCGCCAGCAGCTTGGGCGTGAGCGGGGGCACCGGGGAGCTGTTTTTT.

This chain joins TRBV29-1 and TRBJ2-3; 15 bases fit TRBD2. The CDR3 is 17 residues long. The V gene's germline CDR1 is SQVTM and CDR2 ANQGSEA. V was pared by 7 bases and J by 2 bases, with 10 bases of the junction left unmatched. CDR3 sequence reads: CSGATGTSGGSTDTQYF. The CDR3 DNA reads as TGCAGCGGGGCCACCGGGACTAGCGGGGGGTCCACAGATACGCAGTATTTT.

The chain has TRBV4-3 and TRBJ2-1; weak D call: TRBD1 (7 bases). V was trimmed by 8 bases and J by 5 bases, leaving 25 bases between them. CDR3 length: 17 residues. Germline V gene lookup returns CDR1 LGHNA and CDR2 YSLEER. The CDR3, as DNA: TGCGCCAGCGGTACTTACCCCGGGCAGGGGGGCCACAATGAGCAGTTCTTC. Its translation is CASGTYPGQGGHNEQFF.

CDR3 in DNA: TGCGCCAGCAGCTTGGAGGCAGACAACACCGGGGAGCTGTTTTTT. Amino acid sequence: CASSLEADNTGELFF. The chain recombines TRBV5-1 with TRBJ2-2; no firm D call. CDR1 is SGHRS and CDR2 is YFSETQ in the germline V gene. V was pared by 0 bases and J by 2 bases, with 8 bases between. This CDR3 has 15 residues.

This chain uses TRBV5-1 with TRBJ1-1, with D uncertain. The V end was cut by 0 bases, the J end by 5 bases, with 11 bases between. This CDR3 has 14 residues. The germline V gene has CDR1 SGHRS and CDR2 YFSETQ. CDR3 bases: TGCGCCAGCAGCTTGGCCGGGGTCGGGACTGAAGCTTTCTTT. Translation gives CASSLAGVGTEAFF. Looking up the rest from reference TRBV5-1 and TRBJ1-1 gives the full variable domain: KAGVTQTPRYLIKTRGQQVTLSCSPISGHRSVSWYQQTPGQGLQFLFEYFSETQRNKGNFPGRFSGRQFSNSRSEMNVSTLELGDSALYLCASSLAGVGTEAFFGQGTRLTVV.

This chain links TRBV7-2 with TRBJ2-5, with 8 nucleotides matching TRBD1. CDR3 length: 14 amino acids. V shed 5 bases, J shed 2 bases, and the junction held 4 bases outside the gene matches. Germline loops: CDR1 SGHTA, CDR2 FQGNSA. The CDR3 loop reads CASSPRTGQETQYF. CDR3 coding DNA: TGTGCCAGCAGCCCAAGGACAGGGCAAGAGACCCAGTACTTC.

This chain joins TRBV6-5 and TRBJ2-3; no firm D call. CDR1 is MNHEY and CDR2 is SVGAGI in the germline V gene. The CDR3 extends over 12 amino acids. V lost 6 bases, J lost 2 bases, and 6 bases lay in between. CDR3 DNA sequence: TGTGCCAGCAGCCAAAACACAGATACGCAGTATTTT. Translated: CASSQNTDTQYF.

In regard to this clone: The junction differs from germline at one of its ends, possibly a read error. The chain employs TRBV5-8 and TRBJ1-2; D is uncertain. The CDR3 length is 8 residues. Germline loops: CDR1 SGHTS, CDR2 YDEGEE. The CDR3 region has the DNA TGTGCCAGCAGCTTTGGTAGCTTC. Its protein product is CASSFGSF. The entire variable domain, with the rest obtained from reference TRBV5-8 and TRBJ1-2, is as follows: EAGVTQSPTHLIKTRGQQATLRCSPISGHTSVYWYQQALGLGLQFLLWYDEGEERNRGNFPPRFSGRQFPNYSSELNVNALELEDSALYLCASSFGSFGSGTRLTVV.

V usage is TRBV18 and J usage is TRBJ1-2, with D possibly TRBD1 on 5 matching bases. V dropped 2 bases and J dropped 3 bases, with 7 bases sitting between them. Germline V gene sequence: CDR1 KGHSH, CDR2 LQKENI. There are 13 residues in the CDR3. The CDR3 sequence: CASSPDRYYGYTF. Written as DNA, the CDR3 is TGTGCCAGCTCACCAGACAGATACTATGGCTACACCTTC.